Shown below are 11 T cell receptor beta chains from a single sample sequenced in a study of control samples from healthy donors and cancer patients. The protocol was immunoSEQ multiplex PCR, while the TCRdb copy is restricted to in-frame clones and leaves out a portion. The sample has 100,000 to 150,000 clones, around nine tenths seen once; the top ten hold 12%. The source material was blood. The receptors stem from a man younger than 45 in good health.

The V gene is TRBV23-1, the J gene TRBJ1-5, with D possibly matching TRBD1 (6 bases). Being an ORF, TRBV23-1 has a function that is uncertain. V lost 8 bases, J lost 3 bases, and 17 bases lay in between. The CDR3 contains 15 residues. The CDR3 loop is CASVGGQDYNQPQHF. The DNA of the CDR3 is TGCGCCAGCGTGGGGGGACAAGACTACAATCAGCCCCAGCATTTT.

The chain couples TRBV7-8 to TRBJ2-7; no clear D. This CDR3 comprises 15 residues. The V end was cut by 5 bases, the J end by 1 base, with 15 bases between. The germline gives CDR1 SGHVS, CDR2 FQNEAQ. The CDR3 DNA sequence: TGTGCCAGCAGCCAACACTTCGCGTGGTCCTACGAGCAGTACGTC. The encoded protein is CASSQHFAWSYEQYV.

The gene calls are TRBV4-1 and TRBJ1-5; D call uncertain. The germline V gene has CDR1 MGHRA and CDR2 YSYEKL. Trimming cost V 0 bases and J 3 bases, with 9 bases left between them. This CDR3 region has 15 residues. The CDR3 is CASSQENRDNQPQHF. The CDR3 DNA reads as TGCGCCAGCAGCCAAGAGAACAGAGACAATCAGCCCCAGCATTTT.

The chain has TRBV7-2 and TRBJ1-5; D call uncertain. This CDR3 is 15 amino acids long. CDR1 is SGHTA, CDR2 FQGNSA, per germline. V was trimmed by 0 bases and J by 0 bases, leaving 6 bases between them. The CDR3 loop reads CASSLAGFSNQPQHF. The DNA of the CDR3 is TGTGCCAGCAGCTTAGCGGGATTTAGCAATCAGCCCCAGCATTTT.

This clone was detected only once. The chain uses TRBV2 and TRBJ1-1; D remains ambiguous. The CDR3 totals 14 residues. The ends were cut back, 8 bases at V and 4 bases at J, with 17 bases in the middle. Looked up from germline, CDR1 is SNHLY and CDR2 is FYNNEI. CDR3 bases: TGTGCCAGCCTTAGGGTGAAAGAAGGCACTGAAGCTTTCTTT. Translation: CASLRVKEGTEAFF. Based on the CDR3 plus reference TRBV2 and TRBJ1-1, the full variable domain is EPEVTQTPSHQVTQMGQEVILRCVPISNHLYFYWYRQILGQKVEFLVSFYNNEISEKSEIFDDQFSVERPDGSNFTLKIRSTKLEDSAMYFCASLRVKEGTEAFFGQGTRLTVV.

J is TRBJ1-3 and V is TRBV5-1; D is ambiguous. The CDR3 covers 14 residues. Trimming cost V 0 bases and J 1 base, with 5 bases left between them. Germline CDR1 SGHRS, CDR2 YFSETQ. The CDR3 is CASSLGFSGNTIYF. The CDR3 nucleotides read TGCGCCAGCAGCTTGGGGTTTTCTGGAAACACCATATATTTT.

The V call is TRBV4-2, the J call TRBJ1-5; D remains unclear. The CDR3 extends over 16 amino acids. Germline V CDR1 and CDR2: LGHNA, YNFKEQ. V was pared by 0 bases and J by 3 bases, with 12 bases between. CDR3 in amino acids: CASSQEGNSLNQPQHF. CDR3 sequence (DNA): TGTGCCAGCAGCCAAGAAGGGAACAGCCTCAATCAGCCCCAGCATTTT.

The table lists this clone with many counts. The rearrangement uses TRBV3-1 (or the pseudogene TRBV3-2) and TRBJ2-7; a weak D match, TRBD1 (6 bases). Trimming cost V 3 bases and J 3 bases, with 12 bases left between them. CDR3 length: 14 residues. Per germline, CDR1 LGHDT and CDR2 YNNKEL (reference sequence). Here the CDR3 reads CASSHDVQGYEQYF. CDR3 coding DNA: TGTGCCAGCAGCCACGATGTACAGGGCTACGAGCAGTACTTC.

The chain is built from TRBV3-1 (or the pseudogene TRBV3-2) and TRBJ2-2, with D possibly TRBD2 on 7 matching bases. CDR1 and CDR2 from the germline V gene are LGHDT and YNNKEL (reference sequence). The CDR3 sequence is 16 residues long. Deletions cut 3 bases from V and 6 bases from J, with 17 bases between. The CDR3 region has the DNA TGTGCCAGCAGCCATAGAGGGGGGGCTAACGCCGGGGAGCTGTTTTTT. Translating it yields CASSHRGGANAGELFF.

The CDR3 region has the DNA TGTGCCAGTCCTCAGGGGATCGGGAATCAGCCCCAGCATTTT. Protein: CASPQGIGNQPQHF. The rearrangement uses TRBV6-5 and TRBJ1-5; a possible D gene is TRBD1 (6 bases). The CDR3 runs to 14 residues. Germline CDR1 is MNHEY and CDR2 is SVGAGI. V lost 9 bases, J lost 4 bases, and 16 bases lay in between.

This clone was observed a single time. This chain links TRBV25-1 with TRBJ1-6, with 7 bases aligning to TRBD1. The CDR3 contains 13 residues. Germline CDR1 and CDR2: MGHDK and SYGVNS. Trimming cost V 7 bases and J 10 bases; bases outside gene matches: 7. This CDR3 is CASTGGPRSPLHF. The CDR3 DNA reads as TGTGCCAGCACAGGGGGGCCCAGATCACCCCTCCACTTT.